This entry lists 30 T cell receptor beta chains sequenced from one sample in a study of blood T cells in healthy people across ages. With a J-beta primer mix and a sample-barcoded 5' primer, a second PCR ran 7 to 11 cycles. MiXCR, applied by TCRdb to the 5' RACE reads, yields one record per CDR3 protein. Of more than 900,000 distinct CDR3 sequences in the sample, under 30% are singletons; the top ten hold around 0.75%. These data also featured in a second study, about T cells of mothers and their children.

Sequencing input: blood. The origin of the receptors is a girl aged 2-10 years in good health.

This clonotype was recorded a few times. The rearrangement uses TRBV5-1 and TRBJ2-1, with 9 bases lining up with TRBD2. The V gene's germline CDR1 is SGHRS and CDR2 YFSETQ. The CDR3 totals 14 residues. The J segment lost 10 bases and the V segment lost 6 bases, leaving 11 bases of the junction unmatched. The CDR3 here is CASTETGLAREQFF. CDR3 coding DNA: TGCGCCAGCACCGAAACCGGACTAGCGCGCGAGCAGTTCTTC. The complete variable domain, with remaining parts taken from reference TRBV5-1 and TRBJ2-1, reads KAGVTQTPRYLIKTRGQQVTLSCSPISGHRSVSWYQQTPGQGLQFLFEYFSETQRNKGNFPGRFSGRQFSNSRSEMNVSTLELGDSALYLCASTETGLAREQFFGPGTRLTVL.

In this sample, this clonotype turned up a few times. This chain joins TRBV7-9 and TRBJ2-1; D tentatively reads TRBD1 or TRBD2 (5 bases each). CDR1 is SEHNR, CDR2 FQNEAQ, per germline (reference sequence). Trimming removed 5 bases from V and 5 bases from J, with 13 bases in between. This CDR3 region has 14 residues. The CDR3 nucleotides are TGTGCCAGCAGCCTGGACCGAGGGGACAATGAGCAGTTCTTC. It encodes CASSLDRGDNEQFF.

This clonotype was seen a few times. This sequence joins TRBV28 and TRBJ1-4; 8 positions agree with TRBD1. CDR1 is MDHEN, CDR2 SYDVKM, per germline. J was trimmed by 6 bases and V by 4 bases; bases with no gene match: 7. CDR3 size: 15 residues. CDR3 sequence (DNA): TGTGCCAGCAGTTCATTCGGGACAGGAGATGAAAAACTGTTTTTT. Encoded protein: CASSSFGTGDEKLFF. The full variable domain, rest sourced from reference TRBV28 and TRBJ1-4, is DVKVTQSSRYLVKRTGEKVFLECVQDMDHENMFWYRQDPGLGLRLIYFSYDVKMKEKGDIPEGYSVSREKKERFSLILESASTNQTSMYLCASSSFGTGDEKLFFGSGTQLSVL.

A few counts support this clonotype. This rearrangement joins TRBV15 to TRBJ2-7; a weak D match, TRBD1 (6 bases). The CDR3 spans 12 residues. CDR1 LNHNV and CDR2 YYDKDF come from the germline V gene (reference sequence). V lost 5 bases and J 4 bases, leaving 9 bases between the germline ends. The CDR3 nucleotides read TGTGCCACCAGCCCAACAGGGTACGAGCAGTACTTC. It yields the protein CATSPTGYEQYF. The full variable domain, rest sourced from reference TRBV15 and TRBJ2-7, is DAMVIQNPRYQVTQFGKPVTLSCSQTLNHNVMYWYQQKSSQAPKLLFHYYDKDFNNEADTPDNFQSRRPNTSFCFLDIRSPGLGDTAMYLCATSPTGYEQYFGPGTRLTVT.

This clonotype has only a few counts. The V gene is TRBV5-1, the J gene TRBJ2-3; possible D gene TRBD2, 6 bases. Looked up from germline, CDR1 is SGHRS and CDR2 is YFSETQ. Trimming pared 4 bases from V and 6 bases from J, leaving 18 bases between. CDR3 length: 15 residues. CDR3 sequence (DNA): TGCGCCAGCAGCGATAGCGGACCTCATACGGATACGCAGTATTTT. Its translation: CASSDSGPHTDTQYF.

This clonotype turned up a few times. V usage is TRBV29-1 and J usage is TRBJ2-5, with 16 positions matching TRBD2. Trimming at V came to 3 bases and at J to 4 bases, leaving 11 bases not matched to a gene. This CDR3 region has 18 residues. Germline-derived CDR1 and CDR2 are SQVTM and ANQGSEA. CDR3 DNA sequence: TGCAGCGTTGAGGAACCGGGACTAGCGGGAGGGCCAAGAGAGACCCAGTACTTC. Amino acid sequence: CSVEEPGLAGGPRETQYF.

The sample holds a few counts of this clonotype. The chain combines TRBV19 with TRBJ2-2, with D possibly TRBD2 on 6 matching bases. CDR3 length equals 14 residues. The germline V gene has CDR1 LNHDA and CDR2 SQIVND (reference sequence). V lost 10 bases and J lost 7, with 19 bases in between. The CDR3 spells CATAGLLRGGELFF. CDR3 coding DNA: TGTGCCACCGCGGGACTTTTAAGGGGCGGGGAGCTGTTTTTT.

The chain links TRBV14 to TRBJ2-5, with D possibly being TRBD1 (7 bases). Germline CDR1 reads SGHDN; CDR2 reads FVKESK. The germline V and J ends were trimmed by 4 bases and 12 bases, with 18 bases remaining between them. The CDR3 covers 13 residues. The CDR3, as DNA: TGTGCCAGCAGCCCAGGGGGGCAGGGGGACGAGTACTTC. It specifies CASSPGGQGDEYF. Filled out from reference TRBV14 and TRBJ2-5, the complete variable domain reads EAGVTQFPSHSVIEKGQTVTLRCDPISGHDNLYWYRRVMGKEIKFLLHFVKESKQDESGMPNNRFLAERTGGTYSTLKVQPAELEDSGVYFCASSPGGQGDEYFGPGTRLLVL.

This sequence joins TRBV20-1 and TRBJ2-5; 7 bases are a match to TRBD1. CDR1 is DFQATT, CDR2 SNEGSKA, per germline (reference sequence). J gave up 2 bases and V 2 bases, and 20 bases lay outside the gene matches. CDR3 size: 19 residues. The CDR3 sequence is CSARTDDRRSTGRQETQYF. The CDR3 DNA reads as TGCAGTGCTAGAACCGACGACCGACGATCGACAGGGCGTCAAGAGACCCAGTACTTC.

This clonotype turned up a few times. The chain carries TRBV21-1 and TRBJ2-5. TRBV21-1 is a pseudogene segment. The CDR3 loop spans 14 amino acids. CDR3 region: CASSNSAIQETQYF. The CDR3 nucleotides are TGTGCCAGCAGCAATTCGGCTATCCAAGAGACCCAGTACTTC.

The chain joins TRBV12-3 or TRBV12-4 to TRBJ2-5; a weak D match, TRBD2 (5 bases). The length of the CDR3 is 12 residues. V was clipped by 8 bases and J by 6 bases, with 13 bases between them. The CDR3 loop reads CASAPDGKTQYF. The CDR3 DNA reads as TGTGCCAGCGCCCCGGACGGGAAGACCCAGTACTTC.

The rearrangement joins TRBV7-2 to TRBJ2-5; perhaps TRBD2 as D (5 bases). TRBJ2-7 matches the DNA end more closely, so the J call is doubtful. CDR1 and CDR2 from the germline V gene are SGHTA and FQGNSA. The CDR3 runs 16 residues. The CDR3 region has the DNA TGTGCCAGCAGCTTATCTGAGGGAGTGATTGTCTACGAGCAGTACTTC. Protein sequence: CASSLSEGVIVYEQYF.

The rearrangement uses TRBV12-3 or TRBV12-4 and TRBJ2-5, with D possibly TRBD2 on 6 matching bases. The tail of the sequence fits TRBJ2-7 better, so the J call may be wrong. CDR3 size: 14 residues. The CDR3 reads CASSLMAGSYEQYF. The CDR3 DNA reads TGTGCCAGCAGTTTAATGGCGGGATCATACGAGCAGTACTTC.

This clonotype was picked up a small number of times. This chain connects TRBV20-1 to TRBJ2-7, with 12 nucleotides matching TRBD2. The CDR3 consists of 15 residues. Trimming took 4 bases from V and 7 from J; bases not matched to a gene: 11. Germline V gene lookup returns CDR1 DFQATT and CDR2 SNEGSKA (reference sequence). Here the CDR3 DNA reads TGCAGTGCTATAGGGGTTCTAGCGGGAGGGTGGGAGCAGTACTTC. The encoded protein is CSAIGVLAGGWEQYF.

The V gene is TRBV29-1, the J gene TRBJ2-3; D may be TRBD1 (5 bases). The CDR3 contains 14 residues. The germline V and J ends were trimmed by 1 base and 2 bases, with 10 bases remaining between them. Germline loops: CDR1 SQVTM, CDR2 ANQGSEA. CDR3 sequence (DNA): TGCAGCGTTGAAGCCGTGGACAACACAGATACGCAGTATTTT. Protein: CSVEAVDNTDTQYF.

The chain joins TRBV6-5 to TRBJ2-1, with D perhaps assigned TRBD1 or TRBD2 (6 bases each). The germline V and J ends were trimmed by 0 bases and 14 bases, with 17 bases remaining between them. This CDR3 is built from 14 residues. The germline V gene encodes CDR1 MNHEY and CDR2 SVGAGI. This CDR3 reads CASSYSIDGGPKFF. CDR3 nucleotide sequence: TGTGCCAGCAGTTACTCGATCGATGGGGGGCCCAAGTTCTTC.

The V gene is TRBV7-9, the J gene TRBJ2-7; D not certain. The CDR3 is 14 amino acids. Between the trimmed V and J ends, which lost 7 bases and 2 bases, there was a span of 15 bases. Germline lookup yields CDR1 SEHNR and CDR2 FQNEAQ (reference sequence). Here the CDR3 reads CASTSPTGAYEQYF. DNA for the CDR3: TGTGCCAGCACATCCCCGACGGGCGCCTACGAGCAGTACTTC.

There are a few counts of this clonotype. This sequence joins TRBV9 and TRBJ2-7; D is perhaps TRBD2 (6 bases). Per the germline V gene, CDR1 is SGDLS and CDR2 is YYNGEE. The CDR3 sequence is 15 residues long. Trimming cost V 4 bases and J 2 bases, with 16 bases left between them. The CDR3 sequence: CASSSGAGSTYEQYF. Here the CDR3 DNA reads TGTGCCAGCAGCTCCGGCGCGGGATCGACCTACGAGCAGTACTTC.

This clonotype showed up just a few times. The J gene is TRBJ1-1, the V gene TRBV20-1; TRBD1 matches at 11 bases. Trimming cost V 6 bases and J 4 bases; bases outside gene matches: 7. Per the germline V gene, CDR1 is DFQATT and CDR2 is SNEGSKA (reference sequence). The CDR3 has 14 amino acids. The DNA for the CDR3 is TGCAGTGCGTATTCCGGGACAGGGGGCACTGAAGCTTTCTTT. Its protein product is CSAYSGTGGTEAFF.

The chain is built from TRBV29-1 and TRBJ2-5, with D maybe TRBD2 (5 bases). The end of the DNA fits TRBJ2-1 better, so the J call may be wrong. Germline V CDR1 and CDR2: SQVTM, ANQGSEA. The CDR3 runs 13 residues. The DNA for the CDR3 is TGCAGCGTCGACCTGGACGGGGACAATGAGCAGTTCTTC. Translating it yields CSVDLDGDNEQFF.

The rearrangement joins TRBV7-9 to TRBJ1-1; unclear D gene. CDR1 and CDR2 (germline): SEHNR, FQNEAQ (reference sequence). CDR3 size: 13 residues. The V end was cut by 5 bases, the J end by 5 bases, with 12 bases between. CDR3 region: CASSLGSETEAFF. The CDR3 nucleotides are TGTGCCAGCAGCCTAGGGAGTGAGACTGAAGCTTTCTTT.

This clonotype has just a few counts. This chain joins TRBV9 and TRBJ2-5, with 8 positions matching TRBD2. This CDR3 is built from 14 residues. From germline, CDR1 is SGDLS and CDR2 YYNGEE. J gave up 5 bases and V 4 bases, and 7 bases lay outside the gene matches. The CDR3 region has the DNA TGTGCCAGCAGCCCCGCGGGGGGCTTGGAGACCCAGTACTTC. It specifies CASSPAGGLETQYF.

The table lists this clonotype with a few counts. This rearrangement joins TRBV29-1 to TRBJ2-3, with D perhaps given as TRBD1 or TRBD2 (5 bases each). The CDR3 extends over 15 amino acids. V was trimmed by 4 bases and J by 2 bases, leaving 16 bases between them. The V gene's germline CDR1 is SQVTM and CDR2 ANQGSEA. The CDR3: CSVARGPKTTDTQYF. DNA of the CDR3: TGCAGCGTTGCCCGGGGACCGAAGACCACAGATACGCAGTATTTT.

The table lists this clonotype with a few counts. This chain connects TRBV12-3 or TRBV12-4 to TRBJ2-5; tentatively, D is TRBD2 (6 bases). The end of the DNA aligns better with TRBJ2-1, so the J call may be wrong. This CDR3 is 15 amino acids long. In DNA form, the CDR3 reads TGTGCCAGCAGTTTATTTGCGGGGCCCTCTAATGAGCAGTTCTTC. Encoded protein: CASSLFAGPSNEQFF.

This clonotype was seen only a few times. The chain employs TRBV6-4 and TRBJ2-5, with a weak D call TRBD1 (6 bases). The CDR3 runs to 14 residues. V gave up 6 bases and J gave up 5 bases, with 16 bases separating them. Germline lookup yields CDR1 MRHNA and CDR2 SNTAGT. DNA of the CDR3: TGTGCCAGCAGGCGAGGGGGTCCTTGGGAGACCCAGTACTTC. It specifies CASRRGGPWETQYF.

The rearrangement joins TRBV18 to TRBJ2-1, with D hard to call. This CDR3 is 12 amino acids long. Deletions cut 1 base from V and 6 bases from J, with 4 bases between. Germline CDR1 is KGHSH and CDR2 is LQKENI. In DNA form, the CDR3 reads TGTGCCAGCTCACCACAGTCCAATGAGCAGTTCTTC. Translation: CASSPQSNEQFF.

A word on this clonotype: Since no conserved phenylalanine or tryptophan closes the CDR3, a read error is the likely cause. J is TRBJ2-7 and V is TRBV28; D perhaps matches TRBD2 (6 bases). This CDR3 has 14 amino acids. Trimming pared 0 bases from V and 3 bases from J, leaving 9 bases between. Per the germline V gene, CDR1 is MDHEN and CDR2 is SYDVKM. The CDR3: CASSLWEGSYEQYL. Here the CDR3 DNA reads TGTGCCAGCAGTTTATGGGAGGGGAGCTACGAGCAGTACCTC.

V and J are TRBV7-6 and TRBJ1-2; weak D call: TRBD1 (5 bases). The germline gives CDR1 SGHVS, CDR2 FNYEAQ. V shed 1 base and J shed 9 bases, with 12 bases lying between them. The CDR3 runs to 13 residues. The CDR3 DNA sequence: TGTGCCAGCAGCTTAGAGGCAGGGCTTCGCTACACCTTC. This sequence encodes CASSLEAGLRYTF.

V is TRBV20-1 and J is TRBJ1-5, with no clear D. The length of the CDR3 is 12 residues. The V gene's germline CDR1 is DFQATT and CDR2 SNEGSKA (reference sequence). Trimming pared 3 bases from V and 4 bases from J, leaving 7 bases between. In DNA form, the CDR3 reads TGCAGTGCTAGTATGGGGAATCAGCCCCAGCATTTT. Its protein is CSASMGNQPQHF.

The chain combines TRBV11-3 with TRBJ2-3, with D possibly matching TRBD2 (5 bases). This CDR3 comprises 14 residues. V lost 6 bases and J lost 0, with 10 bases in between. Germline loops: CDR1 SGHNT, CDR2 YENEEA. The CDR3 DNA is TGTGCCAGCAGGCTCGGGGAAAGCACAGATACGCAGTATTTT. Protein: CASRLGESTDTQYF.